Included here is one TCR beta chain sequence, with context. V shed 3 bases, J shed 7 bases, and the junction held 5 bases outside the gene matches. Germline V gene sequence: CDR1 DFQATT, CDR2 SNEGSKA (reference sequence). The CDR3 runs 13 residues. This specimen belongs to a study of CD8 T cells in ankylosing spondylitis. Each CDR3 protein gets one entry after TCRdb re-called the 5' RACE reads with MiXCR. The sample holds 230,000 or so distinct CDR3 sequences, about 24% seen once. The chain has TRBV20-1 and TRBJ2-5; 10 bases agree with TRBD2. Sequences were obtained from blood, either unsorted or a sorted T cell fraction (not recorded which). This receptor was identified in a male donor with ankylosing spondylitis or in good health (not recorded which). The CDR3 protein is CSASEAGGWTQYF. In nucleotides, the CDR3 is TGCAGTGCTAGTGAAGCGGGGGGGTGGACCCAGTACTTC.